Below, 4 T cell receptor beta chains from the same sample are listed, as sequenced in a study of blood T cells in healthy people across ages. Sample-barcoded 5' priming and a J-beta primer mix drove a second PCR of roughly 6 to 12 cycles. MiXCR, run by TCRdb on the 5' RACE reads, gives a single entry per CDR3 protein. The table has some 1.1 million distinct CDR3 sequences, under 40% seen once. The sample was blood. The receptors derive from a man younger than 35 in good health.

The CDR3 region has the DNA TGTGCCAGCACTCAACGGGGTGGGCGTTTCTACGAGCAGTACTTC. This gives the protein CASTQRGGRFYEQYF. This chain links TRBV6-4 with TRBJ2-7, with D possibly matching TRBD2 (5 bases). The CDR3 length is 15 residues. V was trimmed by 7 bases and J by 3 bases, leaving 19 bases between them. Germline CDR1 and CDR2: MRHNA and SNTAGT.

The chain joins TRBV7-2 to TRBJ1-1, with TRBD1 matching 11 bases. Unmatched junction bases numbered 10, after V lost 5 bases and J lost 5 bases. Germline CDR1 SGHTA, CDR2 FQGNSA. The CDR3 spans 16 residues. CDR3 sequence (DNA): TGTGCCAGCAGCGATCGGACAGGGGGCGCATGGACTGAAGCTTTCTTT. Translating it yields CASSDRTGGAWTEAFF. The variable domain in full, with the rest retrieved from reference TRBV7-2 and TRBJ1-1, is GAGVSQSPSNKVTEKGKDVELRCDPISGHTALYWYRQSLGQGLEFLIYFQGNSAPDKSGLPSDRFSAERTGGSVSTLTIQRTQQEDSAVYLCASSDRTGGAWTEAFFGQGTRLTVV.

The CDR3 is CASSFLMGQGNQPQHF. The CDR3 nucleotides are TGTGCCAGCAGCTTCCTAATGGGGCAGGGGAATCAGCCCCAGCATTTT. The chain carries TRBV5-6 and TRBJ1-5; TRBD1 is a possible D gene (6 bases). From germline, CDR1 is SGHDT and CDR2 YYEEEE. The length of the CDR3 is 16 residues. Trimming stripped 2 bases from V and 4 bases from J, with 16 bases between.

The CDR3 nucleotides read TGCGCCAGCAGCCTGAAATGGGACAGCCAATCCTACGAGCAGTACTTC. It is translated as CASSLKWDSQSYEQYF. This chain joins TRBV5-1 and TRBJ2-7; 7 nucleotides line up with TRBD1. This CDR3 comprises 16 residues. CDR1 is SGHRS, CDR2 YFSETQ, per germline. Trimming at V came to 4 bases and at J to 1 base, leaving 11 bases not matched to a gene.